This T cell receptor (beta chain) was observed in a study of cytomegalovirus exposure and HLA in healthy donors. Study conclusions and caveats: The only immune exposure information that was available was CMV serostatus.

As for this clone: Its antigen is still unknown.

Both 60 Vbeta primers and 13 Jbeta primers went into the PCR. Profiling relied on immunoSEQ multiplex PCR, and the TCRdb table lists in-frame clones only, not all of them. The data contain 80,000 to 95,000 clones, 86% of them seen just once; the ten biggest clones take up around a tenth. This CDR3 comprises 15 residues. V trimming: 4 bases; J trimming: 0 bases; junction bases outside the gene matches: 3. CDR1 and CDR2 (germline): SGHRS, YFSETQ. The receptor comes from a man aged 25-45 years in good health and CMV-seropositive. The sequencing sample was made of PBMCs. This chain links TRBV5-1 with TRBJ1-5, with 8 bases that match TRBD1. CDR3 nucleotide sequence: TGCGCCAGCAGCCCGGGGACAGGTAGCAATCAGCCCCAGCATTTT. Translation gives CASSPGTGSNQPQHF.